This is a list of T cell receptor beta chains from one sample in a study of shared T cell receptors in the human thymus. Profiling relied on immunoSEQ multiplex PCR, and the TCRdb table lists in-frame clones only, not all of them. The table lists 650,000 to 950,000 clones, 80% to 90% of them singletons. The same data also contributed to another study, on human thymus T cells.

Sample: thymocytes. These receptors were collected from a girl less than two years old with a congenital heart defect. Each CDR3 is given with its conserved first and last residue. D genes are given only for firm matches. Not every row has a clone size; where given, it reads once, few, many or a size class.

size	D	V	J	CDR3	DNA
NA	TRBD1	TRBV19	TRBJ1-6	CASSWWQGDSPLHF	TGTGCCAGTAGTTGGTGGCAGGGGGATTCACCCCTCCACTTT
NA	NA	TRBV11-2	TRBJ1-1	CASSFGGMNTEAFF	TGTGCCAGCAGCTTTGGAGGCATGAACACTGAAGCTTTCTTT
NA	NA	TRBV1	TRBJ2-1	CTSRISPSGGSYNEQFF	TGCACCAGCAGGATAAGCCCTAGCGGAGGTTCCTACAATGAGCAGTTCTTC
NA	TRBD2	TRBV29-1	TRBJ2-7	CSVLTGTSGEQYF	TGCAGCGTCCTAACGGGGACTAGCGGCGAGCAGTACTTC
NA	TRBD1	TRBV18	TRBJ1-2	CASSPEQGTFYGYTF	TGTGCCAGCTCACCCGAACAGGGGACCTTCTATGGCTACACCTTC
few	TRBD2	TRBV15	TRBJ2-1	CATSKPTGGETYNEQFF	TGTGCCACCAGCAAACCTACCGGGGGGGAAACCTACAATGAGCAGTTCTTC
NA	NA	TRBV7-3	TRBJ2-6	CASSPKTLSGANVLTF	TGTGCCAGCAGCCCGAAGACATTGTCTGGGGCCAACGTCCTGACTTTC
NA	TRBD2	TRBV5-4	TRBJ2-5	CASSLDGAAGGPQETQYF	TGTGCCAGCAGCTTGGACGGGGCGGCGGGGGGGCCCCAAGAGACCCAGTACTTC
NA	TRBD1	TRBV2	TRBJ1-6	CASSAGTGDVNSPLHF	TGTGCCAGCAGTGCCGGGACAGGGGATGTTAATTCACCCCTCCACTTT
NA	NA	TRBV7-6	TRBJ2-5	CASSLVTEETQYF	TGTGCCAGCAGCTTAGTAACAGAAGAGACCCAGTACTTC
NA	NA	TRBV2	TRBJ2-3	CASSGSGGTTDTQYF	TGTGCCAGCAGTGGATCCGGGGGAACCACAGATACGCAGTATTTT
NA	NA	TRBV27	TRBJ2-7	CASSPKEGASYEQYF	TGTGCCAGCAGTCCAAAAGAGGGTGCATCCTACGAGCAGTACTTC
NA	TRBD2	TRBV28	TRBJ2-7	CASQYFRLAGGTAYEQYF	TGTGCCAGCCAATATTTTAGGCTAGCGGGGGGCACCGCCTACGAGCAGTACTTC
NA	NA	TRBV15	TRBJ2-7	CATSRPDRTYEQYF	TGTGCCACCAGCAGACCCGACAGGACCTACGAGCAGTACTTC
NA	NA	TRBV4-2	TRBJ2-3	CASRGTPQADTQYF	TGTGCCAGCAGGGGGACACCTCAAGCAGATACGCAGTATTTT
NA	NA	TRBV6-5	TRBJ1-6	CASSDPLRGSPLHF	TGTGCCAGCAGTGACCCCCTAAGAGGTTCACCCCTCCACTTT
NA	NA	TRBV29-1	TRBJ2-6	CSVSPGANVLTF	TGCAGCGTCTCCCCTGGGGCCAACGTCCTGACTTTC
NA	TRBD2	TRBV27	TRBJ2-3	CASSLGLAGADTQYF	TGTGCCAGCAGTCTTGGACTAGCGGGCGCAGATACGCAGTATTTT
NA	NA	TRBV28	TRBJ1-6	CASSCQDSEYSPLHF	TGTGCCAGCAGTTGCCAGGACAGTGAGTATTCACCCCTCCACTTT
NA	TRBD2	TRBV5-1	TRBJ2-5	CASSLTSGEETQYF	TGCGCCAGCAGCCTCACTAGCGGGGAAGAGACCCAGTACTTC
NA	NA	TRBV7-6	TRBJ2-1	CALGGGGEDEQFF	TGTGCCCTTGGGGGCGGGGGTGAGGATGAGCAGTTCTTC
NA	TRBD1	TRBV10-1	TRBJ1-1	CASNRTGDSRYTEAFF	TGCGCCAGCAACCGGACAGGGGATAGTCGTTACACTGAAGCTTTCTTT
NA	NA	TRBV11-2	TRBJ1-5	CASSLRQDNQPQHF	TGTGCCAGCAGCTTAAGACAGGACAATCAGCCCCAGCATTTT
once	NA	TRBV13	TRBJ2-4	CASSCRQVVRFWAKNIQYF	TGTGCCAGCAGCTGCAGACAGGTAGTCAGGTTTTGGGCCAAAAACATTCAGTACTTC
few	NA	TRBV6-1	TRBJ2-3	CASSEKPAAGDSTDTQYF	TGTGCCAGCAGTGAAAAGCCGGCTGCAGGGGACAGCACAGATACGCAGTATTTT
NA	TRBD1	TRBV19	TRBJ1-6	CASSSRQGPLSSYNSPLHF	TGTGCCAGTAGTTCCCGACAGGGCCCTCTCAGCTCCTATAATTCACCCCTCCACTTT
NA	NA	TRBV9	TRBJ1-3	CASSVADRPGNTIYF	TGTGCCAGCAGCGTAGCCGACAGGCCCGGAAACACCATATATTTT
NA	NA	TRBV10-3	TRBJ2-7	CAISESSSYEQYF	TGTGCCATCAGTGAATCGAGCTCCTACGAGCAGTACTTC
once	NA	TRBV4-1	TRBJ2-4	CASSQVDSENIQYF	TGCGCCAGCAGCCAAGTCGACAGCGAAAACATTCAGTACTTC
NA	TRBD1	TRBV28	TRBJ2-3	CATSTGFYGDTQYF	TGTGCCACCTCGACAGGGTTTTATGGAGATACGCAGTATTTT
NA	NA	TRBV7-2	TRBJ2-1	CASSLRRAIYNEQFF	TGTGCCAGCAGCTTAAGGCGGGCCATCTACAATGAGCAGTTCTTC
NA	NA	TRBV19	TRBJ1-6	CASSALDSRFQNSPLHF	TGTGCCAGTAGTGCCCTGGACAGTCGATTCCAAAATTCACCCCTCCACTTT
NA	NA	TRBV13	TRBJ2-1	CASSHQGNEQFF	TGTGCCAGCAGCCACCAGGGGAATGAGCAGTTCTTC
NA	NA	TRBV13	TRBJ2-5	CASTLNRCPQETQYF	TGTGCCAGCACCCTAAACAGGTGCCCCCAAGAGACCCAGTACTTC
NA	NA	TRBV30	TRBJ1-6	CACQQSSYNSPLHF	TGTGCCTGCCAACAGAGCTCCTATAATTCACCCCTCCACTTT
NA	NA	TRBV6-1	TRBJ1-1	CASSLTSGDNTEAFF	TGTGCCAGCAGTCTCACCTCAGGGGACAATACTGAAGCTTTCTTT
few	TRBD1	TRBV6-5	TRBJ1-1	CASSYQGAAFF	TGTGCCAGCAGTTACCAGGGGGCGGCTTTCTTT
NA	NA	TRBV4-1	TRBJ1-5	CASSQAPRGDQPQHF	TGCGCCAGCAGCCAAGCTCCCAGGGGTGATCAGCCCCAGCATTTT
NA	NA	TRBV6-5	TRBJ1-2	CASSYFQGSDYGYTF	TGTGCCAGCAGTTACTTCCAGGGAAGTGACTATGGCTACACCTTC
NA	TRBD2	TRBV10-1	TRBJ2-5	CASSEPGGEETQYF	TGCGCCAGCAGTGAGCCGGGAGGTGAAGAGACCCAGTACTTC
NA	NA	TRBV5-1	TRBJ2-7	CASSSDCPSEQYF	TGCGCCAGCAGCTCGGACTGCCCGAGCGAGCAGTACTTC
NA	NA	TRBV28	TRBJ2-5	CASSLSSGDKRPVRETQYF	TGTGCCAGCAGCCTATCCTCCGGGGACAAAAGACCGGTTCGAGAGACCCAGTACTTC
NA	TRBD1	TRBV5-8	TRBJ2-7	CASSYRPGTGFVEQYF	TGTGCCAGCAGTTATAGGCCCGGGACAGGGTTCGTCGAGCAGTACTTC
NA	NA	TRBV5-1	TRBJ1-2	CASSLDAGYGYTF	TGCGCCAGCAGCTTGGACGCAGGGTATGGCTACACCTTC
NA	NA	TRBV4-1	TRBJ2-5	CASSPEGGGRGETQYF	TGCGCCAGCAGCCCGGAGGGCGGGGGAAGGGGGGAGACCCAGTACTTC
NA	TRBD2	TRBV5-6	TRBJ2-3	CASRTGLAGDSTDTQYF	TGTGCCAGCAGAACGGGACTAGCGGGGGATAGCACAGATACGCAGTATTTT
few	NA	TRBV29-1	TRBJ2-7	CSVANPDRDSYEQYF	TGCAGCGTTGCCAACCCGGATCGGGACTCCTACGAGCAGTACTTC
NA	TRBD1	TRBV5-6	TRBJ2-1	CASYGTDPYNEQFF	TGTGCCAGCTACGGGACAGATCCCTACAATGAGCAGTTCTTC
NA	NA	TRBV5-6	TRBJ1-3	CASSSDSGNTIYF	TGTGCCAGCAGCAGCGACTCCGGAAACACCATATATTTT
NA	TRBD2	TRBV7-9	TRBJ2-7	CASSVITSGGYEQYF	TGTGCCAGCAGCGTCATTACTAGCGGGGGCTACGAGCAGTACTTC
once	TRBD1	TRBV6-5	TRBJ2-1	CASSLGTGGFDEQFF	TGTGCCAGCAGTTTGGGGACAGGGGGCTTCGATGAGCAGTTCTTC
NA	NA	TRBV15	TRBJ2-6	CATSRALSGANVLTF	TGTGCCACCAGCAGAGCCCTTTCTGGGGCCAACGTCCTGACTTTC
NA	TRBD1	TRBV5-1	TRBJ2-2	CASSPPDRGLPNTGELFF	TGCGCCAGCAGCCCACCGGACAGGGGGCTACCGAACACCGGGGAGCTGTTTTTT
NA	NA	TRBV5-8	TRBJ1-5	CASQGYSNQPQHF	TGTGCATCTCAGGGGTATAGCAATCAGCCCCAGCATTTT
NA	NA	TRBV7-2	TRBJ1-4	CASSLLREGSLLNEKLFF	TGTGCCAGCAGCTTATTAAGGGAGGGCTCTCTGCTTAATGAAAAACTGTTTTTT
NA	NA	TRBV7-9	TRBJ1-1	CASSLYSRGNTEAFF	TGTGCCAGCAGCTTATATTCCCGCGGGAACACTGAAGCTTTCTTT